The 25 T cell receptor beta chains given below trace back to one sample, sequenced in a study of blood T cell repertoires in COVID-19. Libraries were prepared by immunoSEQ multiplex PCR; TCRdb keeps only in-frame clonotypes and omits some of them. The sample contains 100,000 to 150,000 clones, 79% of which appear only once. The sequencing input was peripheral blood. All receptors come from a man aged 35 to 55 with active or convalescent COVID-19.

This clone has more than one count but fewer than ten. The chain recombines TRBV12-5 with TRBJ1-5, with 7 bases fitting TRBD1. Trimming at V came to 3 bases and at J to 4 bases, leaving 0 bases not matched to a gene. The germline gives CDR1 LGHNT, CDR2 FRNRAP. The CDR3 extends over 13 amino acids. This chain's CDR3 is CASGLQGNQPQHF. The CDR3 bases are TGTGCTAGTGGTTTACAGGGGAATCAGCCCCAGCATTTT.

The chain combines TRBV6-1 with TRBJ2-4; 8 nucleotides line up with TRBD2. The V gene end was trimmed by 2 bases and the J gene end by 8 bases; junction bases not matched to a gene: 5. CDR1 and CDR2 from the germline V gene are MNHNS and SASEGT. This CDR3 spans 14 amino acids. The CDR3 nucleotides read TGTGCCAGCAGTGAACGGGGGCGGGAGGACATTCAGTACTTC. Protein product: CASSERGREDIQYF.

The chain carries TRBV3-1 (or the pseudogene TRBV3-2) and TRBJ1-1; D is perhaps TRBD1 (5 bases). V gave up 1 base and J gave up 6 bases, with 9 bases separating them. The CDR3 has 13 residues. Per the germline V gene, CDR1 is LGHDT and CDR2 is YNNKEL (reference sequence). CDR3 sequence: CASSQVAGAEAFF. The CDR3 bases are TGTGCCAGCAGCCAAGTGGCGGGGGCTGAAGCTTTCTTT.

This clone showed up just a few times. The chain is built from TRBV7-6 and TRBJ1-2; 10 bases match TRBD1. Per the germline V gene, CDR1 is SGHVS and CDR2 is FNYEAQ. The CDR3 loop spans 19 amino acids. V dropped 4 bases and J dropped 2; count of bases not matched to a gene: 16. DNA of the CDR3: TGTGCCAGCAGCTCGACCCCTCTCATTGAGACAGGGGGCAACTATGGCTACACCTTC. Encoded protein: CASSSTPLIETGGNYGYTF.

For the CDR3, the DNA is TGTGCCAGCAGCTTGGGGGCAGTAGGGGGTCTAGCCAAAAACATTCAGTACTTC. It is translated as CASSLGAVGGLAKNIQYF. The chain recombines TRBV5-4 with TRBJ2-4; perhaps TRBD1 as D (6 bases). The CDR3 loop spans 18 amino acids. CDR1 is SGHNT, CDR2 YYREEE, per germline (reference sequence). Trimming shortened V by 0 bases and J by 0 bases, and 16 bases separated the two germline ends.

The CDR3 spells CASSNPGQPYEQYF. CDR3 bases: TGTGCCAGCAGCAACCCGGGACAACCCTACGAGCAGTACTTC. The chain joins TRBV5-6 to TRBJ2-7; perhaps TRBD1 as D (6 bases). This CDR3 has 14 amino acids. Trimming removed 4 bases from V and 2 bases from J, with 13 bases in between. Germline CDR1 SGHDT, CDR2 YYEEEE. Full variable domain (remainder filled in from reference TRBV5-6 and TRBJ2-7): DAGVTQSPTHLIKTRGQQVTLRCSPKSGHDTVSWYQQALGQGPQFIFQYYEEEERQRGNFPDRFSGHQFPNYSSELNVNALLLGDSALYLCASSNPGQPYEQYFGPGTRLTVT.

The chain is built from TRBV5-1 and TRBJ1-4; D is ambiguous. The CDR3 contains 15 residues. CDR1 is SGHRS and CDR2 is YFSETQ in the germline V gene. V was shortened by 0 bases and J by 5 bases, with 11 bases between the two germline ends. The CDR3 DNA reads TGCGCCAGCAGCTTGGCCACGGGGAGGAATGAAAAACTGTTTTTT. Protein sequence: CASSLATGRNEKLFF.

CDR3: CASSPQGGPGELFF. DNA of the CDR3: TGCGCCAGCAGCCCTCAGGGAGGTCCCGGGGAGCTGTTTTTT. This chain links TRBV4-3 with TRBJ2-2, with D possibly matching TRBD2 (6 bases). The CDR3 length is 14 residues. V lost 4 bases to trimming and J lost 6 bases, with 12 bases between them. Germline V lookup: CDR1 LGHNA, CDR2 YSLEER.

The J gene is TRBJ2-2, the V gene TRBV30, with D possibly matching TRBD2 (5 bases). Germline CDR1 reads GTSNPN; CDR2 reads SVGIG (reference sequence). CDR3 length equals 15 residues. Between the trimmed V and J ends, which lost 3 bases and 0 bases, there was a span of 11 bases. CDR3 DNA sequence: TGTGCCTGGAGGATTGCGGGCGCGAACACCGGGGAGCTGTTTTTT. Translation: CAWRIAGANTGELFF.

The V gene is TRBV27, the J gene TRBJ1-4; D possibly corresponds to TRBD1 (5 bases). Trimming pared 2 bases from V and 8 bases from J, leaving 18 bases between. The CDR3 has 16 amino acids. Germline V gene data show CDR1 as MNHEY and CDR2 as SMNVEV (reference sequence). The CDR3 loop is CASSLISRTGGEKLFF. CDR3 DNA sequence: TGTGCCAGCAGTTTAATCTCGCGAACTGGGGGGGAAAAACTGTTTTTT.

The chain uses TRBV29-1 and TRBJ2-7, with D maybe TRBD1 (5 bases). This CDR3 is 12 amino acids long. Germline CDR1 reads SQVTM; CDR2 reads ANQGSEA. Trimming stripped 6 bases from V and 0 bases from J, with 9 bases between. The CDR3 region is CSVSTGSYEQYF. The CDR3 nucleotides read TGCAGCGTGTCAACAGGCTCCTACGAGCAGTACTTC.

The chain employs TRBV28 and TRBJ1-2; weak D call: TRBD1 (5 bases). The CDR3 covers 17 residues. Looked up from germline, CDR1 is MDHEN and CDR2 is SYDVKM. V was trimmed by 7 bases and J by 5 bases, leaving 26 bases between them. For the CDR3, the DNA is TGTGCCAGCAACGGGGGGTCAATAAGAGTCGTTGGGTATGGCTACACCTTC. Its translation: CASNGGSIRVVGYGYTF.

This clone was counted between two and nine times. The CDR3 spells CASSDSSTGELFF. DNA for the CDR3: TGTGCCAGCAGTGACTCGAGCACCGGGGAGCTGTTTTTT. The chain couples TRBV6-4 to TRBJ2-2; D ambiguous. This CDR3 is built from 13 residues. V lost 0 bases and J 4 bases, leaving 3 bases between the germline ends. The germline gives CDR1 MRHNA, CDR2 SNTAGT.

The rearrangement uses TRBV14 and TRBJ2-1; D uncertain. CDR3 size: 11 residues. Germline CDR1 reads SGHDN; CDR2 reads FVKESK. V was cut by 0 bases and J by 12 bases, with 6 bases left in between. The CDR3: CASSQDLGQFF. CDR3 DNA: TGTGCCAGCAGCCAAGACCTAGGGCAGTTCTTC.

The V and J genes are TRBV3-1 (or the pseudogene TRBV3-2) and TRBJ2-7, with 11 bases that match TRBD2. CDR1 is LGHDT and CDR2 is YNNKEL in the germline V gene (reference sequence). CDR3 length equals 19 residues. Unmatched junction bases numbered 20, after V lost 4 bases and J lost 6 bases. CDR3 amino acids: CASSRYLAGGPTRLSEQYF. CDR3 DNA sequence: TGTGCCAGCAGCCGTTACCTAGCGGGGGGACCCACCAGGCTCAGCGAGCAGTACTTC.

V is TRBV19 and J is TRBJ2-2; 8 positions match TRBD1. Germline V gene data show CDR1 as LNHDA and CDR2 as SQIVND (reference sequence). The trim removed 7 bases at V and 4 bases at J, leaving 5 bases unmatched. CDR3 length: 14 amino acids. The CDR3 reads CASTPDRATGELFF. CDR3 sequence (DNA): TGTGCCAGTACCCCGGACAGGGCCACCGGGGAGCTGTTTTTT.

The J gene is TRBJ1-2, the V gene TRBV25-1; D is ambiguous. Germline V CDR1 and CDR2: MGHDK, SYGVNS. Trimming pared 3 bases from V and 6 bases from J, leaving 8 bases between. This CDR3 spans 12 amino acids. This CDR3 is CASSDLSDGYTF. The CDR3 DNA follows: TGTGCCAGCAGTGATCTCAGTGATGGCTACACCTTC.

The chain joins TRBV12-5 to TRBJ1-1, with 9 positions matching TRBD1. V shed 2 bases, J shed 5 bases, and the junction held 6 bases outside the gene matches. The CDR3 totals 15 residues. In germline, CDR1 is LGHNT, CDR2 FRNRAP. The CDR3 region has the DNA TGTGCTAGTGGTTTGACAGGGGGCGGGCAGACTGAAGCTTTCTTT. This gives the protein CASGLTGGGQTEAFF.

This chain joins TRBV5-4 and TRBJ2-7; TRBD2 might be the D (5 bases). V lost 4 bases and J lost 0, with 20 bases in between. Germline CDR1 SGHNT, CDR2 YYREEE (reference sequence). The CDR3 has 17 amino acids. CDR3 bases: TGTGCCAGCAGCCCGGACTTATACATACAAGGCTCCTACGAGCAGTACTTC. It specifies CASSPDLYIQGSYEQYF.

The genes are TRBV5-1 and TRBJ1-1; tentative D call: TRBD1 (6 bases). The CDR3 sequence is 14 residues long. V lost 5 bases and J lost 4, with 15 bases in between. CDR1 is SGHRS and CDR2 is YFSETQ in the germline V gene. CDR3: CASRDHREGTEAFF. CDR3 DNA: TGCGCCAGCAGAGACCACAGGGAGGGCACTGAAGCTTTCTTT.

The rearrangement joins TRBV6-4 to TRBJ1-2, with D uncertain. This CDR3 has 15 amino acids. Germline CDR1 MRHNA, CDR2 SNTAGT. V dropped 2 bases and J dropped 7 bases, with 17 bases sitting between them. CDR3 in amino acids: CASSDRGIRGGGYTF. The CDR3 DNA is TGTGCCAGCAGTGACAGAGGGATTAGAGGCGGTGGCTACACCTTC.

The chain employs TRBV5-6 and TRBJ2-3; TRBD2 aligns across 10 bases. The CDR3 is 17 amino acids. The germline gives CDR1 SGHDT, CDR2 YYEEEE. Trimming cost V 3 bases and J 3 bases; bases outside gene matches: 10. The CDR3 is CASSWGLALLYTDTQYF. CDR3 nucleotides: TGTGCCAGCAGCTGGGGACTAGCGCTTCTTTATACAGATACGCAGTATTTT.

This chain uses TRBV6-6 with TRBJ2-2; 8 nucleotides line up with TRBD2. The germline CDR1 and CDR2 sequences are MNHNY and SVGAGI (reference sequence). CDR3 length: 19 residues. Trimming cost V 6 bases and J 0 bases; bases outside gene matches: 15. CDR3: CASSRTPSGFPSNTGELFF. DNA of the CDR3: TGTGCCAGCAGCCGAACTCCTAGCGGGTTTCCCTCGAACACCGGGGAGCTGTTTTTT.

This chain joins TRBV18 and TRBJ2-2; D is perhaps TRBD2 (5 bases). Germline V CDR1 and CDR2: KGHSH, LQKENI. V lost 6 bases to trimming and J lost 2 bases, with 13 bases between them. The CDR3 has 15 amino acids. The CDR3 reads CASSPNGKNTGELFF. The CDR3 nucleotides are TGTGCCAGCTCTCCCAACGGGAAAAACACCGGGGAGCTGTTTTTT.

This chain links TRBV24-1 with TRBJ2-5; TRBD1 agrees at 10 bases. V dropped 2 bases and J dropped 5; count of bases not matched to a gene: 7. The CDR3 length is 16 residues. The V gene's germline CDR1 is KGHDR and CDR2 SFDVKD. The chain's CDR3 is CATSDYTGTGDETQYF. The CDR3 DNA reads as TGTGCCACCAGTGATTACACCGGGACAGGGGACGAGACCCAGTACTTC.